Listed below are T cell receptor beta chains from one sample, sequenced in a study of T cell responses to AZD1222 COVID-19 vaccine. Profiled with immunoSEQ multiplex PCR; TCRdb holds only in-frame clones, not every one. Altogether about 260,000 clones are present, 85% to 95% being singletons, with the ten largest covering 0.5% to 0.65%. The sample in question was peripheral blood, obtained on day 0 of AZD1222 vaccination. These receptors all come from an adult in good health. Each CDR3 is given with its conserved first and last residue. Each record gives: V gene, J gene, D gene, clone size, CDR3 protein, CDR3 DNA. The D gene is left open where the match is weak. Rows may omit the clone size; those that give it use once, few, many or a size class.

TRBV28	TRBJ2-1	TRBD1	NA	CASSLQGAPKIF	TGTGCCAGCAGCTTGCAGGGGGCTCCTAAGATCTTC
TRBV7-9	TRBJ2-7	NA	few	CASSLEGGRGYEQYF	TGTGCCAGCAGCTTAGAGGGGGGGCGCGGCTACGAGCAGTACTTC
TRBV7-9	TRBJ1-6	NA	NA	CASSPWGGSDSPLHF	TGTGCCAGCAGCCCCTGGGGCGGGTCCGATTCACCCCTCCACTTT
TRBV7-9	TRBJ2-2	NA	NA	CASSSRDRSPTGELFF	TGTGCCAGCAGCTCCCGGGATAGATCCCCCACCGGGGAGCTGTTTTTT
TRBV10-2	TRBJ2-7	TRBD2	NA	CASSEVGGRGHHEQYF	TGCGCCAGCAGTGAGGTTGGCGGGAGGGGCCACCACGAGCAGTACTTC
TRBV7-2	TRBJ2-7	NA	NA	CASSRGTAAYEQYF	TGTGCCAGCAGCAGAGGGACGGCGGCCTACGAGCAGTACTTC
TRBV15	TRBJ2-3	NA	once	CATSSSPADTQYF	TGTGCCACCAGCTCAAGCCCAGCAGATACGCAGTATTTT
TRBV2	TRBJ2-7	NA	NA	CASSEGLTRSYEQYF	TGTGCCAGCAGCGAAGGACTAACGCGGTCGTACGAGCAGTACTTC
TRBV4-1	TRBJ1-1	NA	NA	CASSQDRMSDGAFF	TGCGCCAGCAGCCAAGATCGGATGTCCGATGGAGCTTTCTTT
TRBV5-1	TRBJ2-1	TRBD2	NA	CASSLAGVQLNEQFF	TGCGCCAGCAGTCTAGCGGGGGTACAACTCAATGAGCAGTTCTTC
TRBV7-3	TRBJ1-2	NA	NA	CASSLTGPRANYGYTF	TGTGCCAGCAGCTTAACAGGTCCGAGAGCTAACTATGGCTACACCTTC
TRBV2	TRBJ2-7	NA	NA	CASSTGPGWDEQYF	TGTGCCAGCAGCACAGGGCCGGGGTGGGACGAGCAGTACTTC
TRBV28	TRBJ1-6	NA	NA	CASRPHGVDGNSPLHF	TGTGCCAGCAGGCCCCACGGTGTGGACGGGAATTCACCCCTCCACTTT
TRBV28	TRBJ1-3	NA	NA	CASSFTTRLVDTIYF	TGTGCCAGCAGCTTTACGACCCGTCTAGTAGACACCATATATTTT
TRBV29-1	TRBJ2-5	NA	NA	CSVESVGRYQETQYF	TGCAGCGTTGAATCGGTTGGTCGGTACCAAGAGACCCAGTACTTC
TRBV9	TRBJ1-1	TRBD1	NA	CASSASWDRNTEAFF	TGTGCCAGCAGCGCGAGTTGGGACAGGAACACTGAAGCTTTCTTT
TRBV12-3/TRBV12-4	TRBJ2-7	NA	NA	CASSLLLTYEQYF	TGTGCCAGCAGTTTATTATTGACCTACGAGCAGTACTTC
TRBV19	TRBJ2-2	NA	NA	CASSIYGSGRTGELFF	TGTGCCAGTAGTATTTATGGGTCCGGCCGTACCGGGGAGCTGTTTTTT
TRBV2	TRBJ1-2	NA	NA	CASREGGVGYTF	TGTGCCAGCAGGGAGGGAGGGGTTGGCTACACCTTC
TRBV9	TRBJ2-2	NA	NA	CASSVVPTNTGELFF	TGTGCCAGCAGCGTAGTACCTACGAACACCGGGGAGCTGTTTTTT
TRBV15	TRBJ2-5	NA	NA	CATRDREETQYF	TGTGCCACCAGGGACCGAGAAGAGACCCAGTACTTC
TRBV10-3	TRBJ2-7	TRBD1	NA	CAMASRGQYEQYF	TGTGCCATGGCTAGCAGGGGGCAATACGAGCAGTACTTC
TRBV7-8	TRBJ1-6	NA	NA	CASGRGPTGPYNSPLHF	TGTGCCAGCGGGAGGGGCCCAACAGGGCCCTATAATTCACCCCTCCACTTT
TRBV3-1/TRBV3-2	TRBJ1-4	NA	NA	CASSRDAYFREKLFF	TGTGCCAGCAGCCGGGACGCCTATTTTAGGGAAAAACTGTTTTTT
TRBV28	TRBJ1-1	NA	NA	CASSLWPGTGTEAFF	TGTGCCAGCAGTTTATGGCCGGGAACAGGCACTGAAGCTTTCTTT
TRBV3-1/TRBV3-2	TRBJ1-3	NA	NA	CASSPMGTSGNTIYF	TGTGCCAGCAGCCCGATGGGGACCTCTGGAAACACCATATATTTT
TRBV19	TRBJ2-7	NA	NA	CASRGESYEQYF	TGTGCCAGTAGAGGTGAGTCCTACGAGCAGTACTTC
TRBV4-1	TRBJ2-7	TRBD1	NA	CASSRWTGGNYEQYF	TGCGCCAGCAGCCGATGGACAGGGGGAAACTACGAGCAGTACTTC
TRBV6-5	TRBJ2-1	NA	NA	CASSLQATPYNEQFF	TGTGCCAGCAGTTTACAGGCTACTCCCTACAATGAGCAGTTCTTC
TRBV2	TRBJ1-1	TRBD1	NA	CASSEGGQGNTEAFF	TGTGCCAGCAGTGAAGGGGGACAGGGGAACACTGAAGCTTTCTTT
TRBV4-2	TRBJ1-2	NA	NA	CASSQDGGTKKTF	TGTGCCAGCAGCCAAGATGGGGGGACAAAGAAAACCTTC
TRBV10-1	TRBJ2-3	TRBD2	NA	CASTGGPSDTQYF	TGCGCCAGCACGGGGGGGCCGTCCGATACGCAGTATTTT
TRBV19	TRBJ1-2	NA	NA	CASSDRYGYTF	TGTGCCAGTAGTGACCGCTATGGCTACACCTTC
TRBV20-1	TRBJ1-4	NA	NA	CSAIPVGTGIF	NA
TRBV19	TRBJ2-2	NA	NA	CASSISFLATGELFF	TGTGCCAGTAGTATTAGTTTTTTGGCCACCGGGGAGCTGTTTTTT
TRBV7-9	TRBJ2-3	TRBD2	NA	CASSPSGGITDTQYF	TGTGCCAGCAGCCCTAGCGGGGGCATCACAGATACGCAGTATTTT
TRBV5-5	TRBJ2-5	TRBD2	NA	CASSPAGAGGPSVVQYF	TGTGCCAGCAGCCCGGCTGGAGCGGGGGGGCCGAGTGTTGTCCAGTACTTC
TRBV6-5	TRBJ1-6	NA	NA	CASGRSYNSPLHF	TGTGCCAGCGGTCGCAGTTATAATTCACCCCTCCACTTT
TRBV7-9	TRBJ2-1	TRBD2	NA	CASSLSLTSGRVGNEQFF	TGTGCCAGCAGCCTTTCACTGACTAGCGGGAGGGTGGGCAATGAGCAGTTCTTC
TRBV24-1	TRBJ2-3	NA	NA	CATSGTTGGTDTQYF	TGTGCCACCTCCGGGACCACAGGAGGCACAGATACGCAGTATTTT